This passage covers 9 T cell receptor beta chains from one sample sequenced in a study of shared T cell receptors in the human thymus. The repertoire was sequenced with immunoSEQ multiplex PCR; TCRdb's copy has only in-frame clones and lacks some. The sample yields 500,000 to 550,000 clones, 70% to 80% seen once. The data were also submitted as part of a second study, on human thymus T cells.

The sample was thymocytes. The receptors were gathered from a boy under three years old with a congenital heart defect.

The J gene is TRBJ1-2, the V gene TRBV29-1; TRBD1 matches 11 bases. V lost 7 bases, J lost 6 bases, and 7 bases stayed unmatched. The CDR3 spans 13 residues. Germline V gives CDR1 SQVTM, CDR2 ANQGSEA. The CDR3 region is CSAGPGQGDGYTF. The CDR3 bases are TGCAGCGCTGGGCCGGGACAGGGGGATGGCTACACCTTC.

The CDR3 protein is CAWGTEPSTYGGYTF. The CDR3 region has the DNA TGTGCCTGGGGGACAGAGCCCTCTACATATGGAGGCTACACCTTC. The chain has TRBV30 and TRBJ1-2, with 7 nucleotides matching TRBD1. Germline CDR1 is GTSNPN and CDR2 is SVGIG (reference sequence). The CDR3 is made up of 15 amino acids. The trim removed 5 bases at V and 8 bases at J, leaving 17 bases unmatched.

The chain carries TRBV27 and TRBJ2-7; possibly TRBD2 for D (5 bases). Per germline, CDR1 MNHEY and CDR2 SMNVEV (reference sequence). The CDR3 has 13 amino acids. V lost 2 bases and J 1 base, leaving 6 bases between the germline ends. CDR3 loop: CASSLGLSYEQYF. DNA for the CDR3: TGTGCCAGCAGTTTAGGACTGTCCTACGAGCAGTACTTC.

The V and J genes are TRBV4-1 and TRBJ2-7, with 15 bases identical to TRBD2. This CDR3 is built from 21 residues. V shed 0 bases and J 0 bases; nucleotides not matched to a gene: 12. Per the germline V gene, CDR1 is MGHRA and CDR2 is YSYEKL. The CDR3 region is CASSQDRRGTSGRHLSYEQYF. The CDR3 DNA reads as TGCGCCAGCAGCCAAGATCGTAGGGGGACTAGCGGGAGGCACCTCTCCTACGAGCAGTACTTC.

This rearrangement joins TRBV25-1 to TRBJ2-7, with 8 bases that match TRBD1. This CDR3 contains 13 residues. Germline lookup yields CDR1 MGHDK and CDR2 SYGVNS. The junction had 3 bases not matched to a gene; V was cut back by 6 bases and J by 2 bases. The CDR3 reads CASRSTGAYEQYF. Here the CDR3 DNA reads TGTGCCAGCAGATCGACAGGGGCCTACGAGCAGTACTTC.

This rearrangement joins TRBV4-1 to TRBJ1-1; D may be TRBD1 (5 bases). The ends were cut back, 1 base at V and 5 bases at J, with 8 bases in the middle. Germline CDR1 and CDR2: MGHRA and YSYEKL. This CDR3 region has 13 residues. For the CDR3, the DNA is TGCGCCAGCAGCCAAGTGGGGGGGACTGAAGCTTTCTTT. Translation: CASSQVGGTEAFF.

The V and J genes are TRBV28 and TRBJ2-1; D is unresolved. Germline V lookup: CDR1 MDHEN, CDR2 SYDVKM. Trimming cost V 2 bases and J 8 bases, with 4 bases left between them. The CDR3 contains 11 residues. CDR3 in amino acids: CASSLLHEQFF. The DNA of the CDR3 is TGTGCCAGCAGTTTACTACATGAGCAGTTCTTC.

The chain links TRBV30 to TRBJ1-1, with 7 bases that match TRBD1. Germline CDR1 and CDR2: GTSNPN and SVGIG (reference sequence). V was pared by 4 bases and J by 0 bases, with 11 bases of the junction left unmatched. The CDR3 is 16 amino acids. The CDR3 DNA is TGTGCCTGGACTAACCGGGACAGAAATCTGAACACTGAAGCTTTCTTT. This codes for CAWTNRDRNLNTEAFF.

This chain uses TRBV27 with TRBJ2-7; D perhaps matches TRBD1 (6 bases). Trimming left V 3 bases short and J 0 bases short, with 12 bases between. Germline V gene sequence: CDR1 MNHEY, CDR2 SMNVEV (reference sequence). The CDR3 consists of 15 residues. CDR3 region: CASSFRGQSSYEQYF. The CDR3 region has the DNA TGTGCCAGCAGTTTCAGGGGACAAAGCTCCTACGAGCAGTACTTC.